A selection of T cell receptor beta chains follows, all from one sample in a study of blood T cell repertoires in COVID-19. Here immunoSEQ multiplex PCR was the method, and the copy in TCRdb shows in-frame clones only, minus some. Among a few hundred thousand clones, approximately 78% were seen once, and the ten largest hold 3% to 4%. What was sequenced was peripheral blood. Every receptor here comes from a woman between 18 and 29 years old with acute or convalescent COVID-19. Both conserved end residues are part of each CDR3. D genes are given only for firm matches. Size is stated for part of the rows, as once, few or many counts, or as a class when the clone is expanded.

NA,TRBJ2-7,NA,TRBV13,CASSTGDGYEQYF,TGTGCCAGCAGTACGGGAGACGGGTACGAGCAGTACTTC
NA,TRBJ1-5,TRBD1,TRBV7-2,CASSLGGTGGNQPQHF,TGTGCCAGCAGCTTGGGGGGGACAGGGGGCAATCAGCCCCAGCATTTT
NA,TRBJ1-1,NA,TRBV6-5,CASSYISAGRTEAFF,TGTGCCAGCAGTTACATTTCGGCAGGGCGGACTGAAGCTTTCTTT
NA,TRBJ2-2,NA,TRBV21-1,CASSKEGLTGGGTGELFF,TGTGCCAGCAGCAAAGAGGGGCTTACGGGAGGAGGTACCGGGGAGCTGTTTTTT
NA,TRBJ2-7,TRBD1,TRBV9,CASSVAGTGGYEQYF,TGTGCCAGCAGCGTAGCCGGGACAGGGGGCTACGAGCAGTACTTC
NA,TRBJ2-1,TRBD2,TRBV5-1,CASSSLGREAFQEQFF,TGCGCCAGCAGCTCGCTTGGGCGGGAGGCTTTTCAGGAGCAGTTCTTC
NA,TRBJ1-3,NA,TRBV6-4,CASSLTAGGTIYF,TGTGCCAGCAGCCTGACAGCCGGTGGCACCATATATTTT
many,TRBJ2-1,NA,TRBV19,CASSRIRSSYNEQFF,TGTGCCAGTAGTAGAATCCGGAGCTCCTACAATGAGCAGTTCTTC
NA,TRBJ2-1,TRBD2,TRBV4-3,CASSQGTSPHEQFF,TGCGCCAGCAGCCAAGGGACTAGTCCCCATGAGCAGTTCTTC
NA,TRBJ2-1,TRBD2,TRBV5-1,CASGAGLAVQGRFF,TGCGCCAGCGGCGCGGGACTAGCGGTTCAGGGGCGATTCTTC
NA,TRBJ2-3,NA,TRBV4-3,CASSQGRGVSTDTQYF,TGCGCCAGCAGCCAAGGCAGGGGGGTTAGCACAGATACGCAGTATTTT
NA,TRBJ1-2,NA,TRBV27,CASSLQQGIYGYTF,TGTGCCAGCAGTTTACAACAGGGTATCTATGGCTACACCTTC
NA,TRBJ2-5,TRBD1,TRBV7-2,CASSAVTGGGGTQYF,TGTGCCAGCAGCGCCGTGACAGGGGGCGGTGGGACCCAGTACTTC
NA,TRBJ2-5,TRBD2,TRBV7-9,CASSLGTSGSWETQYF,TGTGCCAGCAGCTTGGGGACTAGCGGGAGCTGGGAGACCCAGTACTTC
NA,TRBJ2-7,TRBD2,TRBV4-3,CASSQDWLAGLSYEQYF,TGCGCCAGCAGCCAAGATTGGCTAGCGGGACTCTCCTACGAGCAGTACTTC
NA,TRBJ1-5,TRBD1,TRBV10-2,CASRRGQGNQPQHF,TGCGCCAGCCGGCGGGGACAGGGCAATCAGCCCCAGCATTTT
NA,TRBJ2-7,TRBD2,TRBV15,CATSRVGGASGHEQYF,TGTGCCACCAGCAGAGTGGGAGGGGCTAGCGGGCACGAGCAGTACTTC
NA,TRBJ2-5,NA,TRBV27,CASSGGAGIFQETQYF,TGTGCCAGCAGTGGGGGGGCAGGGATCTTCCAAGAGACCCAGTACTTC
NA,TRBJ1-2,NA,TRBV12-3/TRBV12-4,CASGEGRYYGYTF,TGTGCCAGCGGGGAGGGACGGTACTATGGCTACACCTTC
NA,TRBJ2-7,NA,TRBV5-1,CASSLAPDKEQYF,TGCGCCAGCAGCTTGGCCCCGGACAAGGAGCAGTACTTC
NA,TRBJ1-4,NA,TRBV7-9,CASRATNEKLFF,TGTGCCAGCCGCGCAACTAATGAAAAACTGTTTTTT
once,TRBJ2-4,NA,TRBV7-2,CASSLGGGRRAKNIQYF,TGTGCCAGCAGCTTAGGTGGGGGGAGGAGGGCCAAAAACATTCAGTACTTC
NA,TRBJ2-1,TRBD2,TRBV19,CASSIEPYRTSGSEQFF,TGTGCCAGTAGTATAGAGCCCTATCGGACTAGCGGGAGTGAGCAGTTCTTC
NA,TRBJ2-5,TRBD2,TRBV12-3/TRBV12-4,CASSSGGTQYF,TGTGCCAGCTCATCGGGGGGGACCCAGTACTTC
NA,TRBJ2-7,TRBD2,TRBV4-2,CASSQGKLGGSSYEQYF,TGTGCCAGCAGCCAAGGTAAACTTGGCGGGAGCTCCTACGAGCAGTACTTC
NA,TRBJ2-7,NA,TRBV29-1,CSVHRAGEQYF,TGCAGCGTCCACAGGGCCGGGGAGCAGTACTTC
NA,TRBJ2-7,NA,TRBV7-6,CASSLADDSLWDQYF,TGTGCCAGCAGCTTAGCGGATGACAGCCTTTGGGATCAGTACTTC
NA,TRBJ1-5,TRBD1,TRBV10-2,CASSETGVNQPQHF,TGCGCCAGCAGTGAGACAGGGGTCAATCAGCCCCAGCATTTT
NA,TRBJ2-3,TRBD2,TRBV5-1,CASSHSGSDTDTQYF,TGCGCCAGCAGCCATAGCGGGAGCGACACAGATACGCAGTATTTT
once,TRBJ1-4,TRBD1,TRBV5-3,CARSQETGGVPEKLFF,TGTGCCAGAAGCCAGGAAACAGGGGGCGTCCCTGAAAAACTGTTTTTT
NA,TRBJ2-1,TRBD1,TRBV3-1/TRBV3-2,CASSRGWDRDPNEQFF,TGTGCCAGCAGCAGGGGATGGGACAGGGATCCCAATGAGCAGTTCTTC
NA,TRBJ2-1,NA,TRBV11-3,CASSLGSLDPRPDEQFF,TGTGCCAGCAGCTTAGGGTCGCTTGACCCTAGACCGGATGAGCAGTTCTTC
NA,TRBJ2-7,NA,TRBV13,CASSLSLALYEQYF,TGTGCCAGCAGCTTATCGCTAGCCCTATACGAGCAGTACTTC
NA,TRBJ2-7,TRBD2,TRBV7-9,CASSSRLATYEQYF,TGTGCCAGCAGCTCCCGACTAGCGACTTACGAGCAGTACTTC
NA,TRBJ2-7,NA,TRBV18,CASSQTRYEQYF,TGTGCCAGCTCACAAACTAGATACGAGCAGTACTTC
NA,TRBJ2-7,TRBD2,TRBV28,CASRPRTSPGVEQYF,TGTGCCAGCAGGCCCAGGACTAGCCCGGGGGTAGAGCAGTACTTC
NA,TRBJ1-5,NA,TRBV19,CASSTLEVGQPQHF,TGTGCCAGTAGTACACTTGAGGTGGGTCAGCCCCAGCATTTT
NA,TRBJ2-2,TRBD1,TRBV27,CASSGTGAYGELFF,TGTGCCAGCTCCGGGACAGGGGCTTACGGGGAGCTGTTTTTT
NA,TRBJ1-5,NA,TRBV6-2/TRBV6-3,CASSSGLYRGQPQHF,TGTGCCAGCAGCTCGGGACTCTATAGAGGGCAGCCCCAGCATTTT
NA,TRBJ1-2,NA,TRBV6-6,CASSLLLDYGYTF,TGTGCCAGCAGCCTACTCTTAGACTATGGCTACACCTTC
NA,TRBJ2-3,TRBD1,TRBV6-4,CASSVSPTGGTDTQYF,TGTGCCAGCAGCGTGTCACCGACAGGGGGGACAGATACGCAGTATTTT
few,TRBJ2-7,TRBD1,TRBV5-8,CASRVTGGSYEQYF,TGTGCCAGCAGGGTCACAGGGGGCTCCTACGAGCAGTACTTC
NA,TRBJ1-1,NA,TRBV7-8,CASSPDGRVNTEAFF,TGTGCCAGCAGCCCGGACGGGCGGGTGAACACTGAAGCTTTCTTT
NA,TRBJ2-3,NA,TRBV29-1,CSVATGLYTDTQYF,TGCAGCGTCGCGACGGGACTCTACACAGATACGCAGTATTTT
NA,TRBJ1-5,NA,TRBV10-3,CAISRGENQPQHF,TGTGCCATCAGCCGAGGAGAGAATCAGCCCCAGCATTTT
NA,TRBJ2-2,NA,TRBV12-3/TRBV12-4,CASSYGELFF,TGTGCCAGCAGCTACGGGGAGCTGTTTTTT
NA,TRBJ2-3,TRBD2,TRBV27,CASRHLAGAAPDTQYF,TGTGCCAGCAGACACTTAGCGGGAGCGGCTCCAGATACGCAGTATTTT
NA,TRBJ2-2,TRBD2,TRBV5-4,CASSLGLAGIDTGELFF,TGTGCCAGCAGCCTCGGACTAGCGGGCATTGACACCGGGGAGCTGTTTTTT
once,TRBJ1-3,NA,TRBV5-5,CASSLEAGAMSGNTIYF,TGTGCCAGCAGCTTGGAGGCGGGGGCGATGTCTGGAAACACCATATATTTT
NA,TRBJ2-6,NA,TRBV6-6,CASSTSSGANVLTF,TGTGCCAGCAGTACAAGCTCTGGGGCCAACGTCCTGACTTTC